These T cell receptor beta chains were read from a single sample in a study of CD8 T cells in Susac syndrome. Using its own MiXCR run on the immunoSEQ multiplex PCR reads, TCRdb lists one record per CDR3 protein. Of around 80,000 distinct CDR3 sequences in the sample, over 85% were seen once. Source material: CD8+ T cells from PBMCs. These receptors all come from a human donor with Susac syndrome. The CDR3 runs from the conserved cysteine through the conserved F or W. A D gene is named only where the DNA matches it firmly. Clone size is stated in some rows and not others, as once, few, many or a class when expanded.

d_gene	j_gene	abundance	v_gene	CDR3aa	CDR3nt
-	TRBJ2-1	-	TRBV6-6	CASSYEAGGVEQFF	TGTGCCAGCAGTTACGAGGCAGGAGGGGTTGAGCAGTTCTTC
-	TRBJ1-4	-	TRBV20-1	CSAPDSVSNEKLFF	TGCAGTGCCCCCGACAGTGTTTCGAATGAAAAACTGTTTTTT
TRBD1	TRBJ2-7	-	TRBV28	CASRIGQGSYEQYF	TGTGCCAGCAGGATTGGACAGGGGAGTTACGAGCAGTACTTC
TRBD2	TRBJ2-2	-	TRBV28	CASSGAGRAETGELFF	TGTGCCAGCAGTGGAGCCGGGAGGGCCGAGACCGGGGAGCTGTTTTTT
TRBD1	TRBJ1-5	-	TRBV12-3/TRBV12-4	CASSRQGLNQPQHF	TGTGCCAGCAGTCGACAGGGCCTCAATCAGCCCCAGCATTTT
-	TRBJ1-5	-	TRBV19	CASSIGGDQPQHF	TGTGCCAGTAGTATAGGAGGGGATCAGCCCCAGCATTTT
-	TRBJ2-3	once	TRBV11-2	CASSPPPLWSGGTDTQYF	TGTGCCAGCAGCCCTCCTCCTCTTTGGTCAGGTGGCACAGATACGCAGTATTTT
-	TRBJ2-1	-	TRBV3-1	CASSQESGVYNEQFF	TGTGCCAGCAGCCAAGAATCAGGGGTATACAATGAGCAGTTCTTC
-	TRBJ1-3	-	TRBV20-1	CSAPQGNTIYF	TGCAGTGCCCCACAGGGAAACACCATATATTTT
-	TRBJ2-6	-	TRBV2	CASSGRLKPSGANVLTF	TGTGCCAGCAGTGGACGGCTTAAACCCTCTGGGGCCAACGTCCTGACTTTC
-	TRBJ2-5	few	TRBV9	CASSVAGAGLQETQYF	TGTGCCAGCAGCGTAGCCGGGGCGGGCCTTCAAGAGACCCAGTACTTC
TRBD2	TRBJ2-1	-	TRBV15	CATITSGGAYNEQFF	TGTGCCACCATCACTAGCGGGGGGGCGTACAATGAGCAGTTCTTC
-	TRBJ2-7	-	TRBV20-1	CSASRGLYDHEQYF	TGCAGTGCTAGTCGCGGCCTCTACGACCACGAGCAGTACTTC
TRBD2	TRBJ2-1	-	TRBV19	CASSMRSSGRFREQFF	TGTGCCAGTAGTATGAGGTCTAGCGGGAGGTTTCGTGAGCAGTTCTTC
TRBD2	TRBJ2-3	-	TRBV24-1	CATSPAGAGNTQYF	TGTGCCACCAGCCCAGCGGGGGCAGGGAATACGCAGTATTTT
-	TRBJ1-2	-	TRBV4-1	CASSQEWDLRGNYGYTF	TGCGCCAGCAGCCAAGAATGGGATTTGAGAGGGAACTATGGCTACACCTTC
-	TRBJ1-6	-	TRBV2	CASSDLGGRNSPLHF	TGTGCCAGCAGTGATCTGGGCGGACGTAATTCACCCCTCCACTTT
-	TRBJ2-3	-	TRBV6-6	CASRGPGNTDTQYF	TGTGCCAGCAGAGGGCCGGGGAACACAGATACGCAGTATTTT
TRBD2	TRBJ2-1	-	TRBV5-4	CASSSWGGSSYNEQFF	TGTGCCAGCAGCTCCTGGGGGGGGAGCTCCTACAATGAGCAGTTCTTC
TRBD1	TRBJ1-1	-	TRBV6-5	CASSYGTGENTEAFF	TGTGCCAGCAGTTACGGGACAGGGGAGAACACTGAAGCTTTCTTT
TRBD2	TRBJ2-2	-	TRBV5-6	CASSLTSGYTGELFF	TGTGCCAGCAGCCTGACTAGCGGGTACACCGGGGAGCTGTTTTTT
-	TRBJ2-1	-	TRBV19	CASSGVLQDEQFF	TGTGCCAGTAGCGGGGTTTTACAAGATGAGCAGTTCTTC
-	TRBJ1-6	-	TRBV27	CASSYHFRSPLHF	TGTGCCAGCAGTTATCACTTTCGATCACCCCTCCACTTT
TRBD1	TRBJ2-7	-	TRBV6-2/TRBV6-3	CASAPGTATYEQYF	TGTGCCAGCGCTCCCGGGACAGCGACCTACGAGCAGTACTTC
TRBD2	TRBJ2-1	-	TRBV28	CASSPLAGGPDEQFF	TGTGCCAGCAGCCCACTAGCGGGAGGGCCGGATGAGCAGTTCTTC
-	TRBJ1-2	-	TRBV13	CASSLASNYGYTF	TGTGCCAGCAGCTTAGCCAGCAACTATGGCTACACCTTC
TRBD2	TRBJ2-7	-	TRBV4-3	CASSQRREGYEQYF	TGCGCCAGCAGCCAAAGGCGGGAGGGCTACGAGCAGTACTTC
TRBD1	TRBJ2-7	-	TRBV2	CASSGPRTGGSYEQYF	TGTGCCAGCAGTGGCCCAAGGACAGGGGGCTCCTACGAGCAGTACTTC
-	TRBJ2-2	-	TRBV6-2/TRBV6-3	CASSYSGGQRLAGELFF	TGTGCCAGCAGTTACTCCGGGGGACAGAGGCTTGCCGGGGAGCTGTTTTTT
TRBD1	TRBJ2-5	-	TRBV4-1	CASSHIPWGQGNQETQYF	TGCGCCAGCAGCCACATTCCGTGGGGACAGGGAAATCAAGAGACCCAGTACTTC
-	TRBJ2-2	-	TRBV5-4	CASSPPGKTTGELFF	TGTGCCAGCAGCCCCCCCGGGAAGACCACCGGGGAGCTGTTTTTT
-	TRBJ1-5	once	TRBV2	CASSDLWGLNQPQHF	TGTGCCAGCAGCGATTTATGGGGTTTAAATCAGCCCCAGCATTTT
-	TRBJ1-1	-	TRBV24-1	CATSDLDSEAFF	TGTGCCACCAGTGACTTGGACAGCGAAGCTTTCTTT
TRBD2	TRBJ2-1	-	TRBV29-1	CSVDLGGGGEQFF	TGCAGCGTTGACCTCGGGGGGGGAGGTGAGCAGTTCTTC
-	TRBJ1-6	-	TRBV6-1	CASSEASQASYNSPLHF	TGTGCCAGCAGTGAAGCGTCACAGGCGTCCTATAATTCACCCCTCCACTTT
-	TRBJ1-5	-	TRBV20-1	CSARTYSNQPQHF	TGCAGTGCCCGGACTTATAGCAATCAGCCCCAGCATTTT
TRBD2	TRBJ2-1	-	TRBV20-1	CSAFSGRRNEQFF	TGCAGTGCTTTTAGCGGGAGGCGGAATGAGCAGTTCTTC
-	TRBJ2-1	-	TRBV20-1	CSARDPRDSYNEQFF	TGCAGTGCTAGAGATCCCAGGGACTCCTACAATGAGCAGTTCTTC
-	TRBJ2-3	-	TRBV28	CASSRRGVPDTQYF	TGTGCCAGCAGTCGTCGAGGGGTCCCAGATACGCAGTATTTT
TRBD1	TRBJ1-4	-	TRBV5-4	CASSPFGTDNEKLFF	TGTGCCAGCAGCCCTTTCGGGACAGATAATGAAAAACTGTTTTTT
-	TRBJ2-5	-	TRBV19	CASRTEETQYF	TGTGCCAGTAGGACAGAAGAGACCCAGTACTTC
-	TRBJ2-2	-	TRBV20-1	CSAREERNTGELFF	TGCAGTGCTAGAGAGGAAAGGAACACCGGGGAGCTGTTTTTT
TRBD2	TRBJ2-7	-	TRBV28	CASSRGGAYEQYF	TGTGCCAGCAGCCGGGGAGGGGCCTACGAGCAGTACTTC
-	TRBJ2-4	-	TRBV6-2/TRBV6-3	CASSTGQRMAKNIQYF	TGTGCCAGCAGTACCGGACAGCGGATGGCCAAAAACATTCAGTACTTC
TRBD1	TRBJ2-1	-	TRBV19	CASSIRGGRRNEQFF	TGTGCCAGTAGTATCAGAGGGGGCAGGCGGAATGAGCAGTTCTTC
TRBD2	TRBJ2-1	-	TRBV27	CASSVRTSGKSYEQFF	TGTGCCAGCAGTGTTCGCACTAGCGGGAAATCCTATGAGCAGTTCTTC
-	TRBJ2-2	once	TRBV18	CASSPLPVGGELFF	TGTGCCAGCTCACCACTCCCAGTCGGAGGGGAGCTGTTTTTT
-	TRBJ2-5	-	TRBV24-1	CATSDWRGGRETQYF	TGTGCCACCAGTGATTGGAGGGGCGGGCGAGAGACCCAGTACTTC
-	TRBJ2-7	-	TRBV10-3	CATQNYEQYF	TGTGCCACCCAGAACTACGAGCAGTACTTC
-	TRBJ2-1	-	TRBV5-8	CASSLEAGSYNEQFF	TGTGCCAGCAGCTTGGAAGCGGGCTCCTACAATGAGCAGTTCTTC
TRBD1	TRBJ1-1	-	TRBV6-5	CASRLQGGSEAFF	TGTGCCAGCAGATTACAAGGGGGCTCTGAAGCTTTCTTT
TRBD1	TRBJ1-2	-	TRBV3-1	CASSQGRTGYDGYTF	TGTGCCAGCAGCCAAGGGCGGACAGGGTATGATGGCTACACCTTC
-	TRBJ2-2	-	TRBV4-1	CASSRPGTAISYTGELFF	TGCGCCAGCAGCCGTCCCGGAACAGCCATTTCTTACACCGGGGAGCTGTTTTTT
-	TRBJ1-2	-	TRBV12-3/TRBV12-4	CASSLGVRGPDGYTF	TGTGCCAGCAGTTTAGGGGTCAGGGGACCCGACGGCTACACCTTC
TRBD2	TRBJ2-1	-	TRBV3-1	CASRAGTSEDNEQFF	TGTGCCAGCAGGGCCGGGACTAGCGAAGACAATGAGCAGTTCTTC